The 21 T cell receptor beta chains in this list originate from one sample, sequenced in a study of T cell repertoires in cytomegalovirus infection. For these TCRs, the target antigens are not known. TCRdb ran MiXCR on the reads and lists one entry per CDR3 protein. The sample records 550,000 to 850,000 distinct CDR3 sequences, around 31% being singletons. This sample comprised cultured PBMCs, obtained from culture after CMV antigen stimulation. These receptors originate from a human donor in good health (CMV status not recorded). Some clones in this sample may be carry-over from other donors' samples.

V gene TRBV7-2 combines with J gene TRBJ2-1; no clear D. This CDR3 is 15 amino acids long. V was shortened by 5 bases and J by 5 bases, with 16 bases between the two germline ends. Germline CDR1 is SGHTA and CDR2 is FQGNSA. The CDR3 protein is CASSPRPGLHNEQFF. In DNA, the CDR3 is TGTGCCAGCAGCCCCCGGCCCGGGCTCCACAATGAGCAGTTCTTC.

This clonotype came up a few times. The chain joins TRBV12-3 or TRBV12-4 to TRBJ2-3, with 14 bases that match TRBD2. J lost 1 base, V lost 3 bases, and 9 bases had no gene match. The CDR3 contains 19 residues. The CDR3, as DNA: TGTGCCAGCAGTTTGGACCTCCCGGGACTAGCGGGGGGCACAGATACGCAGTATTTT. It codes for CASSLDLPGLAGGTDTQYF.

This chain uses TRBV7-2 with TRBJ2-7; D remains ambiguous. CDR1 is SGHTA, CDR2 FQGNSA, per germline. This CDR3 contains 13 residues. Trimming stripped 2 bases from V and 6 bases from J, with 11 bases between. This CDR3 is CASSLTTHGEQYF. In DNA form, the CDR3 reads TGTGCCAGCAGCTTAACAACCCACGGCGAGCAGTACTTC.

This clonotype was picked up a small number of times. The chain employs TRBV7-8 and TRBJ1-5; TRBD1 might be the D (5 bases). The germline V gene has CDR1 SGHVS and CDR2 FQNEAQ. This CDR3 region has 14 residues. V lost 4 bases and J 3 bases, leaving 10 bases between the germline ends. This CDR3 is CASSWDDANQPQHF. CDR3 coding DNA: TGTGCCAGCAGCTGGGACGATGCCAATCAGCCCCAGCATTTT.

The chain uses TRBV19 and TRBJ1-5; 7 nucleotides agree with TRBD1. V shed 8 bases, J shed 4 bases, and the junction held 2 bases outside the gene matches. The CDR3 spans 12 residues. CDR1 is LNHDA and CDR2 is SQIVND in the germline V gene (reference sequence). The CDR3 DNA reads as TGTGCCAGTCAACAGGGGAATCAGCCCCAGCATTTT. Translation: CASQQGNQPQHF.

The CDR3 bases are TGTGCCAGCAGTTTGGCCTATTCACCCCTCCACTTT. This codes for CASSLAYSPLHF. The V gene is TRBV27, the J gene TRBJ1-6; no definite D call. The length of the CDR3 is 12 residues. The V end was cut by 3 bases, the J end by 8 bases, with 5 bases between. Germline-derived CDR1 and CDR2 are MNHEY and SMNVEV (reference sequence).

This clonotype was seen only a few times. The J gene is TRBJ2-7, the V gene TRBV29-1; D call uncertain. Looked up from germline, CDR1 is SQVTM and CDR2 is ANQGSEA. The CDR3 is 11 amino acids. The germline V and J ends were trimmed by 4 bases and 3 bases, with 7 bases remaining between them. CDR3 nucleotides: TGCAGCGTTGGTATCAGCTACGAGCAGTACTTC. It is translated as CSVGISYEQYF.

This clonotype was seen repeatedly, ten times or more. This chain joins TRBV7-2 and TRBJ1-6, with no clear D. This CDR3 comprises 14 residues. The V and J ends lost 3 bases and 14 bases respectively, with 17 bases between them. Per the germline V gene, CDR1 is SGHTA and CDR2 is FQGNSA. CDR3 in amino acids: CASSLETQRLSLHF. DNA for the CDR3: TGTGCCAGCAGCTTGGAGACGCAGAGGTTATCCCTCCACTTT.

This clonotype was seen a handful of times. The chain recombines TRBV30 with TRBJ2-7, with 14 nucleotides matching TRBD2. This CDR3 contains 16 residues. Trimming cost V 6 bases and J 5 bases; bases outside gene matches: 12. Germline-derived CDR1 and CDR2 are GTSNPN and SVGIG (reference sequence). As DNA, the CDR3 is TGTGCCTGCACTACGGGACTAGCGGGAGCGGGCCACGAGCAGTACTTC. Translation: CACTTGLAGAGHEQYF.

The V and J genes are TRBV6-6 and TRBJ2-7, with D unclear. The V end lost 2 bases, the J end lost 3 bases, and 11 bases lay between the germline ends. The CDR3 runs to 14 residues. Per germline, CDR1 MNHNY and CDR2 SVGAGI (reference sequence). The chain's CDR3 is CASSYDFDRYEQYF. The DNA for the CDR3 is TGTGCCAGCAGTTACGATTTCGACCGCTACGAGCAGTACTTC.

The rearrangement uses TRBV11-2 and TRBJ1-1; D call uncertain. CDR1 SGHAT and CDR2 FQNNGV come from the germline V gene. This CDR3 is 13 amino acids long. The germline V and J ends were trimmed by 5 bases and 4 bases, with 11 bases remaining between them. The CDR3 DNA follows: TGTGCCAGCAGCGCCAGTTCGGTCACTGAAGCTTTCTTT. As protein: CASSASSVTEAFF.

J is TRBJ1-5 and V is TRBV19; TRBD1 is a possible D gene (5 bases). Trimming cost V 11 bases and J 4 bases, with 15 bases left between them. CDR3 size: 13 residues. Germline V gives CDR1 LNHDA, CDR2 SQIVND (reference sequence). This chain's CDR3 is CAASRQRNQPQHF. In DNA form, the CDR3 reads TGTGCCGCTAGCCGACAGAGAAATCAGCCCCAGCATTTT. Filled out from reference TRBV19 and TRBJ1-5, the complete variable domain reads DGGITQSPKYLFRKEGQNVTLSCEQNLNHDAMYWYRQDPGQGLRLIYYSQIVNDFQKGDIAEGYSVSREKKESFPLTVTSAQKNPTAFYLCAASRQRNQPQHFGDGTRLSIL.

The sample holds a few counts of this clonotype. V and J are TRBV6-1 and TRBJ1-2; D is unclear. Germline V gene data show CDR1 as MNHNS and CDR2 as SASEGT. The CDR3 contains 15 residues. Trimming removed 1 base at V and 0 bases at J, with 9 bases between. DNA of the CDR3: TGTGCCAGCAGTGAAGGCGGAGGATCTAACTATGGCTACACCTTC. It yields the protein CASSEGGGSNYGYTF.

This clonotype has more than one count but fewer than ten. The chain couples TRBV28 to TRBJ2-5, with 15 bases fitting TRBD2. The CDR3 loop spans 16 amino acids. Trimming at V came to 6 bases and at J to 1 base, leaving 3 bases not matched to a gene. Germline values: CDR1 MDHEN, CDR2 SYDVKM. In DNA form, the CDR3 reads TGTGCCAGCAGATTGGGACTAGCGGGGGGCCAAGAGACCCAGTACTTC. Its translation: CASRLGLAGGQETQYF.

There are a few counts of this clonotype. V is TRBV7-6 and J is TRBJ1-1, with D perhaps TRBD1 (6 bases). Per the germline V gene, CDR1 is SGHVS and CDR2 is FNYEAQ. The ends were cut back, 5 bases at V and 6 bases at J, with 16 bases in the middle. This CDR3 region has 14 residues. The CDR3 protein is CASSQYTGTAEAFF. For the CDR3, the DNA is TGTGCCAGCAGCCAATACACAGGGACCGCTGAAGCTTTCTTT.

On this clonotype itself: At one of its ends the junction is not consistent with the germline gene, which may arise from a read error. The chain uses TRBV4-1 and TRBJ1-5; the D gene is possibly TRBD1 (5 bases). The CDR3 has 15 residues. The germline V gene encodes CDR1 MGHRA and CDR2 YSYEKL. CDR3 in amino acids: CASSRSGTGNQTQHF. The DNA for the CDR3 is TGCGCCAGCAGCAGATCCGGGACGGGCAATCAGACCCAGCATTTT.

The V call is TRBV19, the J call TRBJ1-6, with D unresolved. From germline, CDR1 is LNHDA and CDR2 SQIVND (reference sequence). The CDR3 runs to 14 residues. Trimming took 2 bases from V and 8 from J, leaving 10 bases between them. Written as DNA, the CDR3 is TGTGCCAGTAGTATAACGGGCCGGTATTCACCCCTCCACTTT. Translation gives CASSITGRYSPLHF.

This clonotype was seen a few times. The rearrangement links TRBV7-6 to TRBJ2-1, with 7 bases lining up with TRBD1. The CDR3 sequence is 16 residues long. V lost 5 bases, J lost 6 bases, and 13 bases stayed unmatched. The germline CDR1 and CDR2 sequences are SGHVS and FNYEAQ. In DNA form, the CDR3 reads TGTGCCAGCAGCCTTCCGCCCGGGACAGCTTCCAATGAGCAGTTCTTC. Its translation: CASSLPPGTASNEQFF.

Only a few counts were recorded for this clonotype. The chain employs TRBV11-2 and TRBJ2-7; 7 bases map to TRBD2. V trimming: 4 bases; J trimming: 5 bases; junction bases outside the gene matches: 11. Germline V gene data show CDR1 as SGHAT and CDR2 as FQNNGV. CDR3 length: 15 residues. This chain's CDR3 is CASSSWSGKGDEQYF. Here the CDR3 DNA reads TGTGCCAGCAGCTCCTGGAGCGGGAAAGGTGACGAGCAGTACTTC. Together with reference TRBV11-2 and TRBJ2-7, the CDR3 gives the full variable domain: EAGVAQSPRYKIIEKRQSVAFWCNPISGHATLYWYQQILGQGPKLLIQFQNNGVVDDSQLPKDRFSAERLKGVDSTLKIQPAKLEDSAVYLCASSSWSGKGDEQYFGPGTRLTVT.

This clonotype was seen more than once but under ten times. V and J are TRBV7-4 and TRBJ1-5; unclear D gene. The V gene lost 5 bases and the J gene lost 2 bases, with 10 bases spanning the gap. The CDR3 length is 14 residues. CDR1 is SGHVT, CDR2 SQSDAQ, per germline. CDR3 region: CASSAQGGNQPQHF. The CDR3 DNA follows: TGTGCCAGCAGCGCCCAAGGAGGCAATCAGCCCCAGCATTTT.

This clonotype appeared once. V gene TRBV6-8 combines with J gene TRBJ1-6; possible D gene TRBD1, 6 bases. The CDR3 consists of 12 residues. Trimming left V 6 bases short and J 13 bases short, with 13 bases between. Germline-derived CDR1 and CDR2 are MNHGY and SAAAGT. The CDR3 coding sequence is TGTGCCAGCAGCTTACTGGGGGGCCCCCTCCACTTT. It translates to CASSLLGGPLHF.